Following are 7 T cell receptor beta chains from one sample sequenced in a study of cytomegalovirus exposure and HLA in healthy donors. Primers for the PCR totalled 60 Vbeta and 13 Jbeta. Generated by immunoSEQ multiplex PCR, the TCRdb table keeps only in-frame clones and is missing some. The profile shows about 160,000 clones, around four fifths of them singletons. Material for sequencing was PBMCs. These receptors all come from a young man in good health and CMV-seropositive.

This sequence joins TRBV19 and TRBJ2-7; tentatively, D is TRBD2 (7 bases). Trimming cost V 5 bases and J 2 bases, with 13 bases left between them. The CDR3 consists of 14 residues. Germline assignment: CDR1 LNHDA and CDR2 SQIVND (reference sequence). The chain's CDR3 is CASSSPGGPYEQYF. CDR3 in DNA: TGTGCCAGTAGTTCTCCCGGGGGGCCCTACGAGCAGTACTTC.

The chain links TRBV15 to TRBJ2-3; a possible D gene is TRBD1 (8 bases). Trimming took off 5 bases at V and 3 bases at J, with 15 bases between the two ends. Germline CDR1 reads LNHNV; CDR2 reads YYDKDF (reference sequence). The CDR3 is 15 residues long. Written as DNA, the CDR3 is TGTGCCACCAGCCGGCGGGGGACAGGAACAGATACGCAGTATTTT. As protein: CATSRRGTGTDTQYF.

This rearrangement joins TRBV5-6 to TRBJ1-5, with no clear D. V lost 0 bases, J lost 0 bases, and 4 bases lay in between. The CDR3 runs 14 residues. Germline CDR1 SGHDT, CDR2 YYEEEE. CDR3 loop: CASSLDGSNQPQHF. The CDR3, as DNA: TGTGCCAGCAGCTTGGACGGTAGCAATCAGCCCCAGCATTTT.

The chain carries TRBV7-9 and TRBJ2-1, with TRBD2 as a possible D gene (6 bases). Germline assignment: CDR1 SEHNR and CDR2 FQNEAQ (reference sequence). The length of the CDR3 is 15 residues. V was trimmed by 1 base and J by 3 bases, leaving 10 bases between them. Here the CDR3 reads CASSLDRAGYNEQFF. The CDR3 DNA sequence: TGTGCCAGCAGCTTAGACAGAGCGGGCTACAATGAGCAGTTCTTC. The whole variable domain, filled in from reference TRBV7-9 and TRBJ2-1, reads DTGVSQNPRHKITKRGQNVTFRCDPISEHNRLYWYRQTLGQGPEFLTYFQNEAQLEKSRLLSDRFSAERPKGSFSTLEIQRTEQGDSAMYLCASSLDRAGYNEQFFGPGTRLTVL.

The V call is TRBV7-9, the J call TRBJ2-1; 7 bases agree with TRBD2. The CDR3 consists of 12 residues. The germline V gene has CDR1 SEHNR and CDR2 FQNEAQ (reference sequence). V lost 5 bases, J lost 9 bases, and 4 bases stayed unmatched. The CDR3 coding sequence is TGTGCCAGCAGCCGGGGGGTGGGTGAGCAGTTCTTC. Its translation: CASSRGVGEQFF. The complete variable domain, with remaining parts taken from reference TRBV7-9 and TRBJ2-1, reads DTGVSQNPRHKITKRGQNVTFRCDPISEHNRLYWYRQTLGQGPEFLTYFQNEAQLEKSRLLSDRFSAERPKGSFSTLEIQRTEQGDSAMYLCASSRGVGEQFFGPGTRLTVL.

On this clone itself: This sample includes further DNA sequences coding for the same CDR3. The V gene is TRBV30, the J gene TRBJ1-5, with a possible D match to TRBD1 (6 bases). Trimming took off 2 bases at V and 4 bases at J, with 9 bases between the two ends. From germline, CDR1 is GTSNPN and CDR2 SVGIG (reference sequence). The CDR3 is 13 amino acids. The CDR3 DNA follows: TGTGCCTGGAGTCTTACAGGGAATCAGCCCCAGCATTTT. It yields the protein CAWSLTGNQPQHF.

The chain has TRBV7-9 and TRBJ2-5; unclear D gene. V was pared by 1 base and J by 4 bases, with 7 bases between. The CDR3 spans 13 residues. From germline, CDR1 is SEHNR and CDR2 FQNEAQ (reference sequence). The CDR3 reads CASSLVQRETQYF. The DNA for the CDR3 is TGTGCCAGCAGCTTAGTCCAGCGAGAGACCCAGTACTTC.